These 29 T cell receptor beta chains were all obtained from the same sample, sequenced in a study of T cells after yellow fever vaccination. TCRdb re-called the 5' RACE reads through MiXCR, storing one row per CDR3 protein. The sample yields 600,000 to 750,000 distinct CDR3 sequences, 12% seen once. Sequenced material: PBMCs, taken on the day of the yellow fever booster vaccination. These receptors were collected from a man aged 25 to 45 who received the YFV17D yellow fever vaccine.

This clonotype was seen only a few times. The gene calls are TRBV5-1 and TRBJ2-3; 13 nucleotides align to TRBD2. The ends lost 0 bases at V and 6 bases at J; junction bases unmatched: 7. Germline lookup yields CDR1 SGHRS and CDR2 YFSETQ. The CDR3 covers 17 residues. Here the CDR3 DNA reads TGCGCCAGCAGCTTGGGGCGGACTAGCGGGAGTTCGGATACGCAGTATTTT. Its translation is CASSLGRTSGSSDTQYF.

This clonotype occurred many times. This sequence joins TRBV7-2 and TRBJ2-7; D is undetermined. CDR3 length: 14 residues. Germline V lookup: CDR1 SGHTA, CDR2 FQGNSA. Trimming pared 2 bases from V and 12 bases from J, leaving 20 bases between. CDR3 amino acids: CASSLSGSTLKLYF. DNA of the CDR3: TGTGCCAGCAGCTTAAGTGGTTCAACACTGAAGCTGTACTTC.

The chain uses TRBV20-1 and TRBJ2-7; tentatively, D is TRBD2 (5 bases). Per the germline V gene, CDR1 is DFQATT and CDR2 is SNEGSKA (reference sequence). V was pared by 0 bases and J by 7 bases, with 16 bases between. The CDR3 is made up of 14 amino acids. The CDR3 DNA sequence: TGCAGTGCTAGAGATAGAGGGTTCCTCGGGGAGCAGTACTTC. It codes for CSARDRGFLGEQYF.

V is TRBV29-1 and J is TRBJ2-7; TRBD2 might be the D (6 bases). The germline V and J ends were trimmed by 5 bases and 0 bases, with 11 bases remaining between them. The germline gives CDR1 SQVTM, CDR2 ANQGSEA. This CDR3 is 13 amino acids long. CDR3 sequence: CSVLLDYSYEQYF. The DNA of the CDR3 is TGCAGCGTTCTATTGGACTACTCCTACGAGCAGTACTTC.

This clonotype occurred a few times. The chain has TRBV7-8 and TRBJ2-5, with no clear D. The CDR3 length is 13 residues. Germline V gene data show CDR1 as SGHVS and CDR2 as FQNEAQ. Trimming shortened V by 5 bases and J by 1 base, and 8 bases separated the two germline ends. CDR3 bases: TGTGCCAGCAGCACCGCGACCCAAGAGACCCAGTACTTC. Amino acid sequence: CASSTATQETQYF. The variable domain in full, with the rest retrieved from reference TRBV7-8 and TRBJ2-5, is GAGVSQSPRYKVAKRGQDVALRCDPISGHVSLFWYQQALGQGPEFLTYFQNEAQLDKSGLPSDRFFAERPEGSVSTLKIQRTQQEDSAVYLCASSTATQETQYFGPGTRLLVL.

The chain carries TRBV19 and TRBJ2-5, with TRBD2 matching 8 bases. CDR3 length equals 16 residues. V dropped 0 bases and J dropped 4; count of bases not matched to a gene: 7. From germline, CDR1 is LNHDA and CDR2 SQIVND (reference sequence). For the CDR3, the DNA is TGTGCCAGTAGTATAGATCCCGGGACTAGTAGAGAGACCCAGTACTTC. Protein sequence: CASSIDPGTSRETQYF.

This clonotype has just a few counts. The chain recombines TRBV29-1 with TRBJ2-1; TRBD2 might be the D (5 bases). Germline CDR1 reads SQVTM; CDR2 reads ANQGSEA. This CDR3 spans 11 amino acids. V lost 7 bases and J lost 6, with 10 bases in between. The CDR3 spells CSARSGNEQFF. The CDR3 coding sequence is TGCAGCGCCCGAAGCGGCAATGAGCAGTTCTTC.

This clonotype was observed a few times. The chain couples TRBV7-9 to TRBJ2-5; possibly TRBD2 for D (5 bases). The CDR3 consists of 12 residues. Germline V gives CDR1 SEHNR, CDR2 FQNEAQ (reference sequence). Trimming took off 6 bases at V and 4 bases at J, with 9 bases between the two ends. CDR3 nucleotides: TGTGCCAGCAGAGGAGAGGGAGAGACCCAGTACTTC. Its protein product is CASRGEGETQYF.

The rearrangement uses TRBV25-1 and TRBJ2-1, with TRBD1 identical over 7 bases. The CDR3 has 14 amino acids. Trimming removed 8 bases from V and 5 bases from J; junction bases left unmatched: 9. The germline CDR1 and CDR2 sequences are MGHDK and SYGVNS. CDR3 DNA sequence: TGTGCCAGCGGTGGTCGACAGGGCAACAATGAGCAGTTCTTC. It is translated as CASGGRQGNNEQFF.

This clonotype was seen a handful of times. The chain links TRBV4-1 to TRBJ2-1; 10 bases are a match to TRBD2. The germline gives CDR1 MGHRA, CDR2 YSYEKL. This CDR3 region has 15 residues. The V gene end was trimmed by 4 bases and the J gene end by 7 bases; junction bases not matched to a gene: 7. CDR3 in amino acids: CASSRTSGKENEQFF. The DNA for the CDR3 is TGCGCCAGCAGCCGTACTAGCGGGAAAGAGAATGAGCAGTTCTTC.

The chain is built from TRBV10-3 and TRBJ2-3, with 11 bases that match TRBD2. The CDR3 is 16 residues long. Trimming at V came to 10 bases and at J to 0 bases, leaving 9 bases not matched to a gene. Germline CDR1 and CDR2: ENHRY and SYGVKD. The CDR3 DNA is TGTGCCACCCTCCGGGGGACTAGCGGCAGCACAGATACGCAGTATTTT. Residues: CATLRGTSGSTDTQYF.

This clonotype has more than one count but fewer than ten. The gene calls are TRBV2 and TRBJ2-2, with D perhaps matching TRBD2 (5 bases). The V end was cut by 8 bases, the J end by 2 bases, with 21 bases between. The length of the CDR3 is 17 residues. CDR1 is SNHLY, CDR2 FYNNEI, per germline. The CDR3 spells CASVPLQMAGNTGELFF. The CDR3 region has the DNA TGTGCCAGCGTCCCCCTCCAGATGGCGGGCAACACCGGGGAGCTGTTTTTT.

Only a few counts were recorded for this clonotype. As DNA, the CDR3 is TGTGCCAGCAGCTTACGGGAGAAGGTCGGCAATGAGCAGTTCTTC. It specifies CASSLREKVGNEQFF. The chain is built from TRBV7-9 and TRBJ2-1; a possible D gene is TRBD2 (6 bases). Trimming removed 2 bases from V and 6 bases from J, with 14 bases in between. The germline V gene has CDR1 SEHNR and CDR2 FQNEAQ (reference sequence). The CDR3 runs 15 residues.

The rearrangement uses TRBV5-1 and TRBJ2-3; D possibly corresponds to TRBD2 (6 bases). The CDR3 sequence is 16 residues long. Germline CDR1 reads SGHRS; CDR2 reads YFSETQ. The V end lost 1 base, the J end lost 0 bases, and 12 bases lay between the germline ends. The CDR3 protein is CASSLTGGTSTDTQYF. CDR3 nucleotide sequence: TGCGCCAGCAGCTTGACGGGCGGGACTAGCACAGATACGCAGTATTTT.

The chain recombines TRBV20-1 with TRBJ2-7; 7 nucleotides align to TRBD1. CDR1 is DFQATT, CDR2 SNEGSKA, per germline (reference sequence). The ends lost 4 bases at V and 4 bases at J; junction bases unmatched: 7. The CDR3 is 13 residues long. The CDR3 loop is CSATNRGRYEQYF. The CDR3 DNA reads as TGCAGTGCTACGAACAGGGGCCGTTACGAGCAGTACTTC.

The chain uses TRBV4-2 and TRBJ2-7, with 11 bases fitting TRBD2. The CDR3 is 17 residues long. Trimming cost V 2 bases and J 1 base; bases outside gene matches: 7. Germline values: CDR1 LGHNA, CDR2 YNFKEQ. CDR3 amino acids: CASSQSGGTSGSYEQYF. CDR3 in DNA: TGTGCCAGCAGCCAATCCGGGGGGACTAGCGGTTCCTACGAGCAGTACTTC.

The chain has TRBV10-3 and TRBJ2-1; possibly TRBD2 for D (7 bases). Trimming took 5 bases from V and 10 from J, leaving 18 bases between them. Germline lookup yields CDR1 ENHRY and CDR2 SYGVKD. The CDR3 spans 14 residues. CDR3 bases: TGTGCCATCAGTTATCTGGGGGCTAGCGGAGAGCAGTTCTTC. This sequence encodes CAISYLGASGEQFF.

This clonotype occurred a few times. This chain connects TRBV5-6 to TRBJ1-2; TRBD1 matches 8 bases. CDR1 is SGHDT and CDR2 is YYEEEE in the germline V gene. The J segment lost 8 bases and the V segment lost 5 bases, leaving 8 bases of the junction unmatched. The CDR3 runs 13 residues. CDR3 sequence: CASRTQGAEGYTF. The CDR3 nucleotides read TGTGCCAGCAGAACTCAGGGGGCGGAAGGCTACACCTTC.

This clonotype has a handful of counts. V usage is TRBV20-1 and J usage is TRBJ2-3, with 8 bases aligning to TRBD1. Unmatched junction bases numbered 10, after V lost 5 bases and J lost 6 bases. Germline CDR1 DFQATT, CDR2 SNEGSKA (reference sequence). This CDR3 has 14 residues. CDR3 residues: CSAGQGFMLDTQYF. The CDR3 DNA reads as TGCAGTGCTGGACAGGGTTTTATGCTGGATACGCAGTATTTT.

The rearrangement links TRBV24-1 to TRBJ2-1; TRBD2 matches at 8 bases. The CDR3 extends over 14 amino acids. With V trimmed by 4 bases and J by 6 bases, 4 bases remained unmatched. The V gene's germline CDR1 is KGHDR and CDR2 SFDVKD. For the CDR3, the DNA is TGTGCCACCAGTGACACGGGAGGGCCCAATGAGCAGTTCTTC. Protein sequence: CATSDTGGPNEQFF.

The gene calls are TRBV6-1 and TRBJ1-1, with D hard to call. CDR1 MNHNS and CDR2 SASEGT come from the germline V gene. Trimming pared 10 bases from V and 1 base from J, leaving 16 bases between. CDR3 size: 14 residues. The CDR3 spells CATSPRTANTEAFF. The CDR3, as DNA: TGTGCCACTTCGCCTCGGACGGCGAACACTGAAGCTTTCTTT.

The sample holds a few counts of this clonotype. The CDR3 DNA is TGTGCCAGCACCCGGCGGGGCGGGAGGGCGCCCACCGGGGAGCTGTTTTTT. Translated: CASTRRGGRAPTGELFF. This chain links TRBV6-1 with TRBJ2-2; TRBD2 matches 9 bases. Germline V gene lookup returns CDR1 MNHNS and CDR2 SASEGT. The V gene end was trimmed by 7 bases and the J gene end by 4 bases; junction bases not matched to a gene: 13. This CDR3 has 17 residues.

J is TRBJ2-6 and V is TRBV15; D is unclear. This CDR3 has 15 amino acids. V was shortened by 4 bases and J by 0 bases, with 7 bases between the two germline ends. Germline CDR1 reads LNHNV; CDR2 reads YYDKDF (reference sequence). CDR3 nucleotide sequence: TGTGCCACCAGCACCGTCGGCTCTGGGGCCAACGTCCTGACTTTC. It yields the protein CATSTVGSGANVLTF. Supplemented by reference TRBV15 and TRBJ2-6, the full variable domain reads DAMVIQNPRYQVTQFGKPVTLSCSQTLNHNVMYWYQQKSSQAPKLLFHYYDKDFNNEADTPDNFQSRRPNTSFCFLDIRSPGLGDTAMYLCATSTVGSGANVLTFGAGSRLTVL.

This clonotype was observed a few times. The chain employs TRBV6-5 and TRBJ1-5; 11 nucleotides line up with TRBD1. J was trimmed by 7 bases and V by 2 bases; bases with no gene match: 1. CDR1 is MNHEY and CDR2 is SVGAGI in the germline V gene. The CDR3 loop spans 14 amino acids. CDR3 coding DNA: TGTGCCAGCAGTTACCGGACAGGGGGCCAGCCCCAGCATTTT. This sequence encodes CASSYRTGGQPQHF.

V gene TRBV12-3 or TRBV12-4 combines with J gene TRBJ2-1, with TRBD1 matching 9 bases. V lost 3 bases and J lost 5; bases outside the gene matches: 11. This CDR3 has 17 residues. The CDR3 sequence is CASSLEQGAGINNEQFF. CDR3 coding DNA: TGTGCCAGCAGTTTGGAACAGGGGGCCGGTATCAACAATGAGCAGTTCTTC.

This clonotype has a handful of counts. This sequence joins TRBV7-3 and TRBJ2-2; TRBD2 matches 12 bases. Germline assignment: CDR1 SGHTA and CDR2 FQGTGA. This CDR3 is 17 amino acids long. The V and J ends lost 2 bases and 2 bases, in that order; junction bases with no gene match: 3. The CDR3 DNA reads as TGTGCCAGCAGCTTAGCTAGCGGGAGGGCCAACACCGGGGAGCTGTTTTTT. This gives the protein CASSLASGRANTGELFF.

This clonotype showed up just a few times. The chain is built from TRBV5-4 and TRBJ1-2; perhaps TRBD1 as D (5 bases). The CDR3 covers 14 residues. Trimming took 5 bases from V and 4 from J, leaving 15 bases between them. Germline V CDR1 and CDR2: SGHNT, YYREEE (reference sequence). For the CDR3, the DNA is TGTGCCAGCAGACGGACGGGGGGATCCTATGGCTACACCTTC. Its translation: CASRRTGGSYGYTF.

This clonotype occurred many times. J is TRBJ2-5 and V is TRBV12-3 or TRBV12-4; the D gene is possibly TRBD2 (5 bases). With 6 bases removed from V and 4 bases from J, the gap between germline ends came to 9 bases. CDR3 length equals 12 residues. The CDR3 protein is CASSRGGETQYF. As DNA, the CDR3 is TGTGCCAGCAGCCGGGGTGGAGAGACCCAGTACTTC.

This clonotype was seen more than once but under ten times. The rearrangement uses TRBV20-1 and TRBJ2-7, with 7 nucleotides matching TRBD2. The germline V gene has CDR1 DFQATT and CDR2 SNEGSKA (reference sequence). J gave up 3 bases and V 1 base, and 6 bases lay outside the gene matches. The CDR3 is 14 residues long. In DNA form, the CDR3 reads TGCAGTGCTAGAGGTCCTAGCGGAAACTACGAGCAGTACTTC. This encodes CSARGPSGNYEQYF.